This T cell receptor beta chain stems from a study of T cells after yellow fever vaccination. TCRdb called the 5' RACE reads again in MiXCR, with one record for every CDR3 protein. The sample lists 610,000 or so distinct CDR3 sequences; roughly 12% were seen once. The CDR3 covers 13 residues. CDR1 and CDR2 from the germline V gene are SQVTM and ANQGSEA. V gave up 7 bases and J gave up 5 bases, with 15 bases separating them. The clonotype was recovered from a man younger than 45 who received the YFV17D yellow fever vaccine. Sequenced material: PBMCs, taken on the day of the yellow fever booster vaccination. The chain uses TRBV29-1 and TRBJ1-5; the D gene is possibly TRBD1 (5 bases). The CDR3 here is CSASVTADQPQHF. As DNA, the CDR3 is TGCAGCGCCTCAGTGACAGCCGATCAGCCCCAGCATTTT.